The entry below describes one T cell receptor beta chain. Original data processing: Researchers report that nucleated cell counts were estimated from reference gene primer amplification. Some clones are missing from TCRdb's copy, which holds only in-frame ones; the method was immunoSEQ multiplex PCR. V, J and clone size are taken as reported in that table, and D and trimming were inferred from the DNA itself. Among more than 40,000 clones listed, just over 90% were seen once. These data are taken from a study of blood T cell repertoires in COVID-19. Study-level information: Some COVID-19 samples were acute and others convalescent; all came from the United States, Italy and Spain. T cells, B-cell-depleted T cells, or PBMCs provided the cDNA or gDNA that served as material.

The specimen was peripheral blood. The clonotype originates from a man aged 70 or older with acute or convalescent COVID-19.

The CDR3 region has the DNA TGTGCCAGCTCACCACTAGGGGGGGCCTTCTCTTACGAGCAGTACTTC. Protein sequence: CASSPLGGAFSYEQYF. V usage is TRBV18 and J usage is TRBJ2-7; D might be TRBD2 (7 bases). The length of the CDR3 is 16 residues. Between the trimmed V and J ends, which lost 1 base and 4 bases, there was a span of 17 bases. Germline CDR1 is KGHSH and CDR2 is LQKENI. The whole variable domain, remainder taken from reference TRBV18 and TRBJ2-7, is NAGVMQNPRHLVRRRGQEARLRCSPMKGHSHVYWYRQLPEEGLKFMVYLQKENIIDESGMPKERFSAEFPKEGPSILRIQQVVRGDSAAYFCASSPLGGAFSYEQYFGPGTRLTVT.